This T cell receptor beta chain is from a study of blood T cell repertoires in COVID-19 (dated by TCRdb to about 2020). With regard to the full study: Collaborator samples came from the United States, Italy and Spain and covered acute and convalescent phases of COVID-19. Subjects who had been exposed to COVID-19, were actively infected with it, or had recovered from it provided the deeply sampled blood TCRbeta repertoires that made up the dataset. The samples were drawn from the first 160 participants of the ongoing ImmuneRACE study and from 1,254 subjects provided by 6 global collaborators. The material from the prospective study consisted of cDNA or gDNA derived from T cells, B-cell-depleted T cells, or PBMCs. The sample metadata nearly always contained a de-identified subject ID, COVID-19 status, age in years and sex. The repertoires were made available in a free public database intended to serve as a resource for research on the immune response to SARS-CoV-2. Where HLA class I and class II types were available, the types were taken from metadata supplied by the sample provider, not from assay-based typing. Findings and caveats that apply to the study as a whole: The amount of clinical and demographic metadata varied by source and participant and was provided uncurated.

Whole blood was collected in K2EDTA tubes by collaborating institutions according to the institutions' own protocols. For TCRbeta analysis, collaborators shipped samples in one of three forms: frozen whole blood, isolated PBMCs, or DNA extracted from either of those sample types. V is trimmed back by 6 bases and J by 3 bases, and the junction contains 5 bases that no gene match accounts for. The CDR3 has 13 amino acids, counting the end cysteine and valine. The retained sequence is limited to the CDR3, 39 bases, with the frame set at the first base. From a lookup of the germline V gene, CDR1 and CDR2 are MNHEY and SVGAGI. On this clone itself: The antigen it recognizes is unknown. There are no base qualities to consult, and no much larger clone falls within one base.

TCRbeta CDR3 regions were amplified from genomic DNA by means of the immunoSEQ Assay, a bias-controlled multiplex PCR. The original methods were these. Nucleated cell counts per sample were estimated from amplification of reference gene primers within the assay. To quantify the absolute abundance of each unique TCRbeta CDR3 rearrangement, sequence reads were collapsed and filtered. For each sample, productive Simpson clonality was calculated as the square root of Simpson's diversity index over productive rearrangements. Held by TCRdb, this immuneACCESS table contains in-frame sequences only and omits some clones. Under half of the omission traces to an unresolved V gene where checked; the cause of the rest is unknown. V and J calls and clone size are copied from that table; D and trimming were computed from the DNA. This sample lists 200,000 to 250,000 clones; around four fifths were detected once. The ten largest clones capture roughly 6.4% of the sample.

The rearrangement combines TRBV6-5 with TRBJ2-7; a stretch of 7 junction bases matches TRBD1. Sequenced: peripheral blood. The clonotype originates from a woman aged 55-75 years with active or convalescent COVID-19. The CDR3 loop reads CASRPGQSYEQYV. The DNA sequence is TGTGCCAGCAGACCGGGACAGAGCTACGAGCAGTACGTC.